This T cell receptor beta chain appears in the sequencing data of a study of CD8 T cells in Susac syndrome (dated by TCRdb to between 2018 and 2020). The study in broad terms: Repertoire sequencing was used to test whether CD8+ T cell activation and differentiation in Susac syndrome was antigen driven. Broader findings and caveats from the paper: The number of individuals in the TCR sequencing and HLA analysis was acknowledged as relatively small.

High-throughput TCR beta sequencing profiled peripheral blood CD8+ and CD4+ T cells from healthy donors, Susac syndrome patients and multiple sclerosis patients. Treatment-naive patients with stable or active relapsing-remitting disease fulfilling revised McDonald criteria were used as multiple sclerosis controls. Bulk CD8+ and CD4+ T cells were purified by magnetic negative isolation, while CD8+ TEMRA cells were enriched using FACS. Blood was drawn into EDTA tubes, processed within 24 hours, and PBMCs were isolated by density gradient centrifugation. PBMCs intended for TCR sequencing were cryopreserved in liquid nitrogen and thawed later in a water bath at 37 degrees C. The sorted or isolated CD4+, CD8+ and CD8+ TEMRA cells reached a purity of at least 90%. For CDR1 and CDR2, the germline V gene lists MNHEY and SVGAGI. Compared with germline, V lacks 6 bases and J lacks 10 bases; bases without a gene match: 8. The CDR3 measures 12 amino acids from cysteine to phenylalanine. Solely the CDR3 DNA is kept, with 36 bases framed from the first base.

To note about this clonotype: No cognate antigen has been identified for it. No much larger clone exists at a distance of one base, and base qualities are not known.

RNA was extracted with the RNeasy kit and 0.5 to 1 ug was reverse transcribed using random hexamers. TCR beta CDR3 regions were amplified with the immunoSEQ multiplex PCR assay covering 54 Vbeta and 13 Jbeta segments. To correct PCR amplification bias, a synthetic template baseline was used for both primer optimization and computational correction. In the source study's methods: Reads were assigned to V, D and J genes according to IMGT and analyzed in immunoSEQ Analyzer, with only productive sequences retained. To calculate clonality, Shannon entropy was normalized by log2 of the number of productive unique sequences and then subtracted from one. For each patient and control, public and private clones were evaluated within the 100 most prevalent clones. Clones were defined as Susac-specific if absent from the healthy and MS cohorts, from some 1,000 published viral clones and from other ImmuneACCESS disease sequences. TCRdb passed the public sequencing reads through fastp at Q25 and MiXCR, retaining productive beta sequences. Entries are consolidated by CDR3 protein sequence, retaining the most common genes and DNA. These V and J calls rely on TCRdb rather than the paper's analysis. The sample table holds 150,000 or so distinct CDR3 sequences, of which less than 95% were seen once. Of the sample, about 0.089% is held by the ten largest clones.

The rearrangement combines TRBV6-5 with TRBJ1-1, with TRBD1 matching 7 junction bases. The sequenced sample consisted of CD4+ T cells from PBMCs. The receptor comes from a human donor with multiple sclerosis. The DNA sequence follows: TGTGCCAGCAGACAACAGGGGAAGGGAGCTTTCTTT. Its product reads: CASRQQGKGAFF.